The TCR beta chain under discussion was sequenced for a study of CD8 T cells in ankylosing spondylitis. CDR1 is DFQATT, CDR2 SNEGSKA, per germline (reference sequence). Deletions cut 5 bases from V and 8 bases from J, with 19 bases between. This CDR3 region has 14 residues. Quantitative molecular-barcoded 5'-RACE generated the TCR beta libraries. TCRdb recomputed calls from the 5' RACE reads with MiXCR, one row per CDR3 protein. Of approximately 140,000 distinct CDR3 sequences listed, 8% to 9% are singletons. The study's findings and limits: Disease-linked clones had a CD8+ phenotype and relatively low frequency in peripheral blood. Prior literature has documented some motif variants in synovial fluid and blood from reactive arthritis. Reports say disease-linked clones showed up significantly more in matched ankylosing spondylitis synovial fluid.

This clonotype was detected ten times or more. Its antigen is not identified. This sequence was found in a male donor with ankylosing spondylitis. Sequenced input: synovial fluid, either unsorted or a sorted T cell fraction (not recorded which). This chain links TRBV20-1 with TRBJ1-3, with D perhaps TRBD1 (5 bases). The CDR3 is CSAYRGAEGDTIYF. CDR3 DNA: TGCAGTGCTTATCGAGGGGCTGAAGGGGACACCATATATTTT.